This TCR beta chain was obtained from a study of CD8+CD57+ T cells in acquired aplastic anemia. The CDR3 length is 13 residues. The germline V gene encodes CDR1 SQVTM and CDR2 ANQGSEA. V lost 6 bases, J lost 7 bases, and 18 bases lay in between. Previously, flow cytometry had revealed CD8+CD57+ cell expansion in the patients chosen for sequencing. Each patient carried a diagnosis of severe acquired aplastic anemia. General study findings and limits: Patients and controls had in common 25 to 30 CD8+ CDR3 sequences.

For this clonotype: Its matching antigen is unknown.

The template used for profiling TCR beta VDJ and CDR3 was genomic DNA. TCRdb passed the reads through MiXCR, listing each CDR3 protein once. The sample lists 100,000 to 150,000 distinct CDR3 sequences; approximately 61% were seen once. The sequenced material came from sorted CD4+, CD8+, or CD8+CD57+ T cells (not recorded which) from PBMCs. The V and J genes are TRBV29-1 and TRBJ2-5, with D perhaps TRBD2 (6 bases). This TCR was recovered from a human donor with aplastic anemia. CDR3 nucleotides: TGCAGCGTAGGAGGACGGACTAAATGGACCCAGTACTTC. Amino acid sequence: CSVGGRTKWTQYF. The whole variable domain, remainder taken from reference TRBV29-1 and TRBJ2-5, is SAVISQKPSRDICQRGTSLTIQCQVDSQVTMMFWYRQQPGQSLTLIATANQGSEATYESGFVIDKFPISRPNLTFSTLTVSNMSPEDSSIYLCSVGGRTKWTQYFGPGTRLLVL.